This TCR beta chain derives from a study of long-term antiretroviral therapy in people with HIV (dated by TCRdb to between 2021 and 2022). Concerning the study at large: Collection of the earliest samples took place about a decade ahead of the 2015 WHO recommendation for immediate ART, at a time when ART was typically delayed until CD4 counts fell. The cohort contributed about 180 cryopreserved PBMC samples from 30 adults with confirmed HIV infection, collected serially over a mean of 6 years (range 1-12). Of the roughly 30 participants with HIV, roughly 10 were female. Whether ART initiation and durable HIV suppression were associated with changes in peripheral blood TRB repertoire composition and diversity was tested in a retrospective serial study. Test extractions of a monoclonal T-cell line alongside a few dozen polyclonal samples showed no cross-contamination during QIAcube processing.

About this clone: There is no known antigen for this receptor. No clone much larger than this one lies a single base away; base qualities are absent.

Broad study findings and their caveats: CDR3 length ranges in HIV repertoires were narrower than in controls, and network structure suggested an antigen-experienced repertoire with only a slight naive shift after ART. Because pre-ART samples had limited cell numbers, profiling was done on unsorted PBMC rather than on sorted CD4+ and CD8+ T cells. The repertoire was dominated across all time points by expanded TRB clones identified before ART initiation, although this dominance was seen to fluctuate and to decrease in many PLHIV after ART. The samples span the years 2004 to 2017, and the ART regimens used at that time may not be as effective as current regimens. Inferences about post-ART repertoire changes are limited because no data were available on ART adherence, viral resistance or therapy changes. A significant increase in TRB diversity was found to be associated with ART initiation, although TRB diversity was observed to remain significantly below that of transplant donor controls even after long-term ART. Owing to limited PBMC availability, only the TCR beta chain was sequenced, without alpha chain pairing.

V ends up 1 base short and J 4 bases short, with an unmatched junction base count of 5. Per the germline V gene, MGHRA is the CDR1 and YSYEKL is the CDR2. The CDR3 runs 15 residues from the cysteine to the phenylalanine. Solely the CDR3 DNA is kept, with 45 bases framed from the first base. The immunoSEQ hsTCRB v3.0 assay was used at survey level resolution to sequence the TRB variable region. The target sequencing depth for TRB was roughly 35,000-50,000 T-cell genomes per sample. Pooled TRB libraries were sequenced on an Illumina MiSeq with a v3 150-cycle kit. On the study's bioinformatics: Repertoire analysis ran in R within a reproducible Nextflow workflow covering QC, data transformation and analysis. LymphoSeq2, an R package for AIRR-Seq data exploration, was used to implement custom analyses. Four samples that produced fewer than 5000 total TRB sequences were removed, so 200 or so HIV repertoires were analyzed. Of the 188 retained HIV repertoires, about 60 were collected before and 120 to 130 after ART initiation. Repertoires were downsampled to 5000 TRB nucleotide sequences, with summary statistics averaged over 100 downsampling iterations. Only TRB sequences with CDR3 regions of at least seven amino acids were retained for analysis. Two measures captured diversity: a Shannon entropy-derived clonality score and the Gini coefficient. In the repertoire networks, any two of the top 5000 CDR3 amino acid sequences were linked whenever the two sequences differed by an edit distance of one. For TRB CDR3 amino acid sequences, GLIPH2 was used to predict antigen specificity groups and MHC restriction. To flag known associations with CMV, EBV, HIV or tissue antigens, CDR3 amino acid sequences were compared against VDJdb and McPAS-TCR. Pre-ART, post-ART and control groups were compared with Wilcoxon signed-rank tests and Holm-Bonferroni correction. Not all clones reach the TCRdb copy of this immuneACCESS table, which keeps in-frame sequences only. Checked studies attribute under half of the gap to unresolved V genes and leave the rest unexplained. D and trimming were read from the DNA, whereas the V and J calls and clone size are those reported in that table. This sample lists around 35,000 clones; approximately 96% were detected once. The ten top clones hold 2.4% of the sample.

To be included, a participant needed at least one PBMC sample from before ART initiation plus at least two post-ART samples. All participants with HIV were treated in the United States of America. Cryopreserved samples of about 1-10 million PBMC were thawed and washed before DNA extraction. At the time of the earliest PBMC sample for each participant with HIV, ages ranged from roughly 20 to 54 years. Per participant, PBMC samples came from 1-4 timepoints prior to ART initiation and 2-8 timepoints following ART initiation, for a median of 7 samples. For every participant, serial HIV viral load, CD4+ T-cell count, ART history and demographic data were obtained. Using a Qiagen kit on a QIAcube, genomic DNA was extracted from unsorted PBMC, with samples processed in batches of 12.

Specimen: unsorted PBMCs, collected 6.5 to 6.6 years after starting antiretroviral therapy. This receptor was identified in a man aged 25-45 years with HIV. The rearranged chain carries TRBV4-1 and TRBJ1-1, with 8 middle bases fitting TRBD1. CDR3 sequence: CASSQGTGWVTEAFF. The DNA reads TGCGCCAGCAGCCAAGGGACAGGGTGGGTCACTGAAGCTTTCTTT.